The clone carrying this T cell receptor (beta chain) was detected ten times or more. Its antigen is unidentified. This entry belongs to a study of T-cell reconstitution after alpha-beta-depleted transplantation in children. Study-level findings and limits: Reportedly, alpha-beta T cells present about two months post-transplant originated from several hundred expanded clones of graft origin.

Construction of the TCRbeta library involved unique molecular identifiers. TCRdb reanalysed the PCR reads using MiXCR and keeps one entry per CDR3 protein. The data hold just under 350,000 distinct CDR3 sequences, with around 15% observed a single time. The CDR3 sequence is 13 residues long. J lost 4 bases, V lost 4 bases, and 7 bases had no gene match. Germline V lookup: CDR1 SQVTM, CDR2 ANQGSEA. The genes are TRBV29-1 and TRBJ2-7; 7 bases line up with TRBD1. This clonotype originated in a male patient under 10 years old who had a stem cell transplant for acute lymphoblastic leukemia, so the T cells may come from the graft donor. The material sequenced was PBMCs, mostly from graft donor cells, taken 360 days after TCRalphabeta/CD19-depleted stem cell transplant. The CDR3 loop reads CSVGQGEWYEQYF. In DNA form, the CDR3 reads TGCAGCGTTGGACAGGGTGAATGGTACGAGCAGTACTTC.